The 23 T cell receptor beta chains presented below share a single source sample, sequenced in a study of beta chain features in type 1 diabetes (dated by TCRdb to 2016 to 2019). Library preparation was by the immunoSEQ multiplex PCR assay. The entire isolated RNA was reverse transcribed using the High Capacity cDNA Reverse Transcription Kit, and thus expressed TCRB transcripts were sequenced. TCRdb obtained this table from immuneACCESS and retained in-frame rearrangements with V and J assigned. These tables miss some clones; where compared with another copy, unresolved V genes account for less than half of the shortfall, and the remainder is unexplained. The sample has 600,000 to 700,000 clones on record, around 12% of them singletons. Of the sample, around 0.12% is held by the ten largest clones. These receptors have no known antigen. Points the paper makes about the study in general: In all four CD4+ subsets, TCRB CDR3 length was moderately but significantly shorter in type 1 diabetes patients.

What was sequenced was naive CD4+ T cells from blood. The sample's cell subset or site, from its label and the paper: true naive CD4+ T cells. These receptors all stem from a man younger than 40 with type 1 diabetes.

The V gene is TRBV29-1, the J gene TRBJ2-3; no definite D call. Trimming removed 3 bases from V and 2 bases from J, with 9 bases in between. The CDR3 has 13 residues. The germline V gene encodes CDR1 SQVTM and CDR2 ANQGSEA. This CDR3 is CSVESENTDTQYF. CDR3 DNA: TGCAGCGTTGAGTCAGAGAACACAGATACGCAGTATTTT.

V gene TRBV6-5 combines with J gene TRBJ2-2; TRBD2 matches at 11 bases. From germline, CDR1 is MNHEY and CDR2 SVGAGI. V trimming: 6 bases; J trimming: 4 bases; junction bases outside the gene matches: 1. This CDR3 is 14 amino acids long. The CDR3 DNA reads TGTGCCAGCAGGCTAGCGGGGGGCACCGGGGAGCTGTTTTTT. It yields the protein CASRLAGGTGELFF.

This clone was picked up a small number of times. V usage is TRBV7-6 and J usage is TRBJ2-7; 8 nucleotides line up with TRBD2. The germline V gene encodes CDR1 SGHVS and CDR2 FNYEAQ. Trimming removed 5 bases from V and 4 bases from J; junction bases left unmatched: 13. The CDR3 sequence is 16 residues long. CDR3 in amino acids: CASSPSGTRGTYEQYF. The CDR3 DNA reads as TGTGCCAGCAGCCCATCGGGGACTAGGGGGACGTACGAGCAGTACTTC.

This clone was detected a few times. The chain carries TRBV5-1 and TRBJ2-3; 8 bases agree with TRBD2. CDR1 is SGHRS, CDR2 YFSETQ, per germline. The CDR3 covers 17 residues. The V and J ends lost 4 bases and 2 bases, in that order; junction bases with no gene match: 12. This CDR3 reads CASSPGTSLAYTDTQYF. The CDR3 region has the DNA TGCGCCAGCAGCCCCGGGACTAGTTTGGCTTACACAGATACGCAGTATTTT.

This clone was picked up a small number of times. The CDR3 is CASSMGWRGAQSTDTQYF. CDR3 coding DNA: TGCGCCAGCAGCATGGGCTGGCGGGGGGCCCAAAGCACAGATACGCAGTATTTT. The rearrangement uses TRBV5-1 and TRBJ2-3, with TRBD2 matching 8 bases. V was clipped by 4 bases and J by 0 bases; unmatched bases: 13. Germline CDR1 and CDR2: SGHRS and YFSETQ. The CDR3 length is 18 residues.

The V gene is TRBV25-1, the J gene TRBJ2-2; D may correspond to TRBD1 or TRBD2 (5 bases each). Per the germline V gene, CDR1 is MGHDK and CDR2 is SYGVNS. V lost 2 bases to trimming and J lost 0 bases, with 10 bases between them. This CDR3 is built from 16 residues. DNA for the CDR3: TGTGCCAGCAGTGAAAATCGAGGGGCGAACACCGGGGAGCTGTTTTTT. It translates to CASSENRGANTGELFF.

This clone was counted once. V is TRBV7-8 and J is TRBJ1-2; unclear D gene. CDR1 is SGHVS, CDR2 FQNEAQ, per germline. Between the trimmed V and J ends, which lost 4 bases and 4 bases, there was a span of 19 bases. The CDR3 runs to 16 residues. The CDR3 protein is CASSSTNLGWGYGYTF. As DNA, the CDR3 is TGTGCCAGCAGCTCGACAAACCTCGGTTGGGGCTATGGCTACACCTTC.

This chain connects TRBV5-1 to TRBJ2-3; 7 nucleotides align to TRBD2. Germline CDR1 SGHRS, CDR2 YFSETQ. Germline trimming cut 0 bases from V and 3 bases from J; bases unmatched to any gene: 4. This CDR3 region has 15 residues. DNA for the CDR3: TGCGCCAGCAGCTTGGACGGCGGGGGTACAGATACGCAGTATTTT. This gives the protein CASSLDGGGTDTQYF.

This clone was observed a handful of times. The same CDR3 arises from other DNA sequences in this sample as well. The CDR3 reads CASSLQGRETQYF. CDR3 in DNA: TGTGCCAGCAGCTTACAGGGCCGGGAGACCCAGTACTTC. The rearrangement links TRBV7-2 to TRBJ2-5; maybe TRBD1 (5 bases). Germline loops: CDR1 SGHTA, CDR2 FQGNSA. Trimming left V 2 bases short and J 5 bases short, with 9 bases between. The CDR3 runs to 13 residues.

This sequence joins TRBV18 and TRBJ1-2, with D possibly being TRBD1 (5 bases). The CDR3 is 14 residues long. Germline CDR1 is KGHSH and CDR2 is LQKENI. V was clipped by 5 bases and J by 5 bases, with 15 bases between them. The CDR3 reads CASSEGLGHYGYTF. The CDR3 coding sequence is TGTGCCAGCTCAGAGGGACTTGGGCATTATGGCTACACCTTC.

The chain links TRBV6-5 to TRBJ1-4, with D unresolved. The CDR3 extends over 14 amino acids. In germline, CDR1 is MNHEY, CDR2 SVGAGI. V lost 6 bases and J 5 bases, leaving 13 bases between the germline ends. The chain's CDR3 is CASRLDGSNEKLFF. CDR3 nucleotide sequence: TGTGCCAGCAGACTTGACGGGTCCAATGAAAAACTGTTTTTT.

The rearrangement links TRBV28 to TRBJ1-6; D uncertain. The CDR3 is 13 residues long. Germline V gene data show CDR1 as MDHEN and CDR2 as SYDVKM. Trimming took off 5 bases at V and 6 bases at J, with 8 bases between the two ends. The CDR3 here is CASSVQINSPLHF. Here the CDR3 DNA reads TGTGCCAGCAGTGTACAGATTAATTCACCCCTCCACTTT.

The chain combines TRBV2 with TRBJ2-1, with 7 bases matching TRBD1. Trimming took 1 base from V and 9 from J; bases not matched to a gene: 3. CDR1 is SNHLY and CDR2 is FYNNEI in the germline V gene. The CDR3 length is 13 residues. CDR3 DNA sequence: TGTGCCAGCAGTGAAGAGGGGGCAGGTGAGCAGTTCTTC. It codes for CASSEEGAGEQFF.

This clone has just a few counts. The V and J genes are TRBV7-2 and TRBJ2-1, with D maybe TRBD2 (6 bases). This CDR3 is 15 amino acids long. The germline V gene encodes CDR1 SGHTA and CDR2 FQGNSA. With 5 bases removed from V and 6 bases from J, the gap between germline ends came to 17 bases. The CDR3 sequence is CASSPRDSWGNEQFF. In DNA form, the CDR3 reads TGTGCCAGCAGCCCCCGGGACTCGTGGGGCAATGAGCAGTTCTTC.

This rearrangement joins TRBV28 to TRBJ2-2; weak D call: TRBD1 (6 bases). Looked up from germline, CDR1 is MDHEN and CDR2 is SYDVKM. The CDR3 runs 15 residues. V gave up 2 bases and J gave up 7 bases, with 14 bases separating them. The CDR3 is CASSLHQQGLGELFF. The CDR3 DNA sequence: TGTGCCAGCAGTTTACATCAACAGGGTCTCGGGGAGCTGTTTTTT.

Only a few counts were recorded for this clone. The CDR3 here is CASSDLIGYYGYTF. In nucleotides, the CDR3 is TGTGCCAGCAGTGATTTAATAGGGTATTATGGCTACACCTTC. The chain is built from TRBV6-1 and TRBJ1-2; the D is unclear. Per the germline V gene, CDR1 is MNHNS and CDR2 is SASEGT. The CDR3 contains 14 residues. Trimming took 3 bases from V and 5 from J, leaving 13 bases between them.

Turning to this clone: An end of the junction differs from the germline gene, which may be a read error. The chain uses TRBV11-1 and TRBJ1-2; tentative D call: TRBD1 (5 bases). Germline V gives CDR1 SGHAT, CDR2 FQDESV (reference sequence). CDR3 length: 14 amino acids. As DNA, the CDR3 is TGTGCCAGCAGCTTAGCGGGGACCGCGTATGACTACACCTTC. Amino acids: CASSLAGTAYDYTF.

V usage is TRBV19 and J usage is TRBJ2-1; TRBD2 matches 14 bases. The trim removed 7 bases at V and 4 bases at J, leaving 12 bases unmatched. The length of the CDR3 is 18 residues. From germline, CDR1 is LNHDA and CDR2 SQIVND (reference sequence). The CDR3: CASTTFPGLAGVYNEQFF. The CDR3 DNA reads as TGTGCCAGTACCACCTTCCCGGGACTAGCGGGGGTTTACAATGAGCAGTTCTTC.

The CDR3 DNA reads as TGTGCCAGCAGCCTAGAAGGGGGCGGACAGCTCGAGCAGTACTTC. It encodes CASSLEGGGQLEQYF. J is TRBJ2-7 and V is TRBV7-9; 7 nucleotides align to TRBD1. CDR1 SEHNR and CDR2 FQNEAQ come from the germline V gene (reference sequence). The CDR3 has 15 amino acids. The V segment lost 5 bases and the J segment 6 bases; nucleotides outside the gene matches: 13.

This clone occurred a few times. In DNA, the CDR3 is TGTGCCAGCCTTGGCGGAGCGGACAGCTCCTACAATGAGCAGTTCTTC. It translates to CASLGGADSSYNEQFF. This chain joins TRBV2 and TRBJ2-1; D is possibly TRBD1 (6 bases). CDR3 size: 16 residues. The germline V gene encodes CDR1 SNHLY and CDR2 FYNNEI. The germline V and J ends were trimmed by 8 bases and 0 bases, with 17 bases remaining between them.

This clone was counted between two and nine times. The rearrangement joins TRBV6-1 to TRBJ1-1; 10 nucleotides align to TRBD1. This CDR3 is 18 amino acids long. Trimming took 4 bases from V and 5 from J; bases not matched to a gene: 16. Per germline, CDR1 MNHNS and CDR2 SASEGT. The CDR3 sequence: CASSGYKRDRGRWTEAFF. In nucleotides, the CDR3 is TGTGCCAGCAGTGGATACAAGCGGGACAGGGGAAGGTGGACTGAAGCTTTCTTT.

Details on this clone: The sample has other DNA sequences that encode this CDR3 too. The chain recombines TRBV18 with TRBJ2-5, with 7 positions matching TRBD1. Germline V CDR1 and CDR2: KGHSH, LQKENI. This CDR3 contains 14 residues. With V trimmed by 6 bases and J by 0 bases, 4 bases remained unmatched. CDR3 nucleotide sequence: TGTGCCAGCTCTCCGGGACAGTACCAAGAGACCCAGTACTTC. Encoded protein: CASSPGQYQETQYF.

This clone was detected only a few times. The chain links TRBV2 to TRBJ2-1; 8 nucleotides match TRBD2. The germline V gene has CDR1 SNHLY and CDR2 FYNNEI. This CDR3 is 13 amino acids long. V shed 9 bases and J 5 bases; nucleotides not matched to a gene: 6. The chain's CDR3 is CASVTSGNNEQFF. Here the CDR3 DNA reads TGTGCCAGTGTTACTAGCGGAAACAATGAGCAGTTCTTC.